This TCR beta chain originates from a study of cytomegalovirus exposure and HLA in healthy donors. The study, taken as a whole, reports: Per published accounts, TCR beta sequences correctly predicted the HLA-A and HLA-B alleles of most subjects.

PCR employed 60 Vbeta and 13 Jbeta primers. Sequencing was performed with immunoSEQ multiplex PCR; in TCRdb, only in-frame clones are kept and a portion is missing. The profile shows roughly 180,000 clones, roughly 85% of them singletons. This clone was seen a handful of times. Its antigen is as yet unknown. V lost 1 base and J 2 bases, leaving 7 bases between the germline ends. In germline, CDR1 is SGHNT, CDR2 YYREEE (reference sequence). CDR3 length: 14 amino acids. Input material: PBMCs. V gene TRBV5-4 combines with J gene TRBJ1-3; D is possibly TRBD1 (5 bases). This TCR came from a male donor in good health and CMV-seronegative. The CDR3 region has the DNA TGTGCCAGCAGCTTGCAGGGAACTGGAAACACCATATATTTT. Translation: CASSLQGTGNTIYF. The whole variable domain, filled in from reference TRBV5-4 and TRBJ1-3, reads ETGVTQSPTHLIKTRGQQVTLRCSSQSGHNTVSWYQQALGQGPQFIFQYYREEENGRGNFPPRFSGLQFPNYSSELNVNALELDDSALYLCASSLQGTGNTIYFGEGSWLTVV.